This entry features one T cell receptor beta chain sequence. The sample comes from a study of cytomegalovirus exposure and HLA in healthy donors. The V and J ends lost 8 bases and 4 bases, in that order; junction bases with no gene match: 2. The CDR3 length is 12 residues. Germline V lookup: CDR1 SGHAT, CDR2 FQNNGV. PCR primers comprised 60 Vbeta and 13 Jbeta primers. The assay was immunoSEQ multiplex PCR, and TCRdb's table has in-frame clones only and misses some. In the table there are some 150,000 clones, around 80% of which are singletons. Sequenced: PBMCs. The TCR originated in a man between 18 and 29 years old in good health and CMV-seropositive. The chain couples TRBV11-2 to TRBJ2-1, with TRBD1 identical over 7 bases. The CDR3 protein is CASGQVYNEQFF. The DNA for the CDR3 is TGTGCCAGCGGACAGGTATACAATGAGCAGTTCTTC. The whole variable domain, filled in from reference TRBV11-2 and TRBJ2-1, reads EAGVAQSPRYKIIEKRQSVAFWCNPISGHATLYWYQQILGQGPKLLIQFQNNGVVDDSQLPKDRFSAERLKGVDSTLKIQPAKLEDSAVYLCASGQVYNEQFFGPGTRLTVL.